There are many counts of the clone carrying this T cell receptor (beta chain). What it binds is not known. The CDR3 runs 16 residues. Germline CDR1 is SGHTA and CDR2 is FQGNSA. J lost 4 bases, V lost 2 bases, and 4 bases had no gene match. Preparation of the unsorted libraries drew on 2 million PBMCs stored at -80 C. TCRdb redid the calling of the 5' RACE reads with MiXCR, one entry per CDR3 protein. The sample carries 50,000 to 65,000 distinct CDR3 sequences, about 3.5% recorded once. This specimen comes from a study of neurological immune-mediated disorders. Study-wide points: Among 34 multiple sclerosis patients, phylogenetic grouping put the repertoires of 18 into a single related-CDR3 cluster, a possible signature.

This TCR was recovered from a man younger than 45 with multiple sclerosis. The chain is built from TRBV7-2 and TRBJ2-3; TRBD2 matches at 12 bases. The sample comprised PBMCs. The CDR3 loop is CASSLRLAGVADTQYF. The CDR3 coding sequence is TGTGCCAGCAGCTTACGACTAGCGGGAGTGGCAGATACGCAGTATTTT.